One sample yielded the 10 T cell receptor beta chains listed below, sequenced in a study of T cells in Graves' hyperthyroidism and ophthalmopathy. The TCR beta CDR3 regions underwent amplification using RNA transcripts as the source. A first-round RT-PCR of the TCR CDR3 used the HTBI primer set. From the multiplex PCR reads, TCRdb called clonotypes with MiXCR, one entry per CDR3 protein. The sample holds fewer than 650,000 distinct CDR3 sequences, approximately 15% seen once. The sequenced material came from blood. These receptors were taken from a woman younger than 45 with Graves' hyperthyroidism that later progressed to Graves' ophthalmopathy.

This clonotype was counted many times. The chain couples TRBV19 to TRBJ1-1, with D unclear. The length of the CDR3 is 14 residues. V lost 4 bases, J lost 0 bases, and 9 bases lay in between. The germline V gene has CDR1 LNHDA and CDR2 SQIVND (reference sequence). The CDR3 DNA is TGTGCCAGTAGTAGGAGAGACATGAACACTGAAGCTTTCTTT. It codes for CASSRRDMNTEAFF.

This clonotype was seen many times. With a much larger clone just one base away, this may be a read error. This chain joins TRBV28 and TRBJ1-5; D remains ambiguous. Trimming cost V 3 bases and J 6 bases, with 3 bases left between them. The germline V gene encodes CDR1 MDHEN and CDR2 SYDVKM. The CDR3 has 11 residues. The CDR3 DNA follows: TGTGCCAGCAGTTTTGGTCAGCCCCAGCATTTT. Amino acids: CASSFGQPQHF.

This clonotype was found a few times. The chain combines TRBV20-1 with TRBJ1-1; D is undetermined. The ends were cut back, 5 bases at V and 8 bases at J, with 15 bases in the middle. CDR1 is DFQATT, CDR2 SNEGSKA, per germline (reference sequence). This CDR3 spans 12 amino acids. CDR3 sequence: CSASQTKGEAFF. The CDR3 DNA is TGCAGTGCTTCCCAAACCAAGGGAGAAGCTTTCTTT.

This clonotype has a count of ten or more. The V and J genes are TRBV29-1 and TRBJ2-7; the D gene is possibly TRBD1 (6 bases). V lost 5 bases to trimming and J lost 5 bases, with 16 bases between them. Looked up from germline, CDR1 is SQVTM and CDR2 is ANQGSEA. This CDR3 is built from 13 residues. The CDR3: CSVLTGSVHEQYF. Written as DNA, the CDR3 is TGCAGCGTTCTGACAGGTTCGGTCCACGAGCAGTACTTC.

As concerns this clonotype: A much larger clonotype is one base distant, so this may be a read error. This sequence joins TRBV30 and TRBJ2-7; perhaps TRBD2 as D (6 bases). Germline-derived CDR1 and CDR2 are GTSNPN and SVGIG (reference sequence). The V and J ends lost 8 bases and 2 bases respectively, with 16 bases between them. This CDR3 has 13 amino acids. The DNA for the CDR3 is TGTGCCGGGACTCGCGGTAAACCCTACGAGCAGTACTTC. Translated: CAGTRGKPYEQYF. The whole variable domain, filled in from reference TRBV30 and TRBJ2-7, reads SQTIHQWPATLVQPVGSPLSLECTVEGTSNPNLYWYRQAAGRGLQLLFYSVGIGQISSEVPQNLSASRPQDRQFILSSKKLLLSDSGFYLCAGTRGKPYEQYFGPGTRLTVT.

This clonotype was detected ten times or more. This chain uses TRBV12-3 or TRBV12-4 with TRBJ2-7; TRBD1 or TRBD2 may be the D gene (6 bases each). Trimming took off 6 bases at V and 0 bases at J, with 9 bases between the two ends. The CDR3 runs to 13 residues. This CDR3 reads CASRPGASYEQYF. As DNA, the CDR3 is TGTGCCAGCAGACCGGGGGCCTCCTACGAGCAGTACTTC.

This clonotype has a count of ten or more. V usage is TRBV6-1 and J usage is TRBJ1-1; no clear D. The CDR3 spans 15 residues. Trimming removed 5 bases at V and 0 bases at J, with 13 bases between. Germline V gives CDR1 MNHNS, CDR2 SASEGT. CDR3 sequence reads: CASSPEWRMNTEAFF. In DNA, the CDR3 is TGTGCCAGCAGTCCGGAATGGAGAATGAACACTGAAGCTTTCTTT.

This clonotype was detected ten times or more. The chain employs TRBV20-1 and TRBJ2-7; tentatively, D is TRBD2 (5 bases). V lost 6 bases, J lost 3 bases, and 15 bases lay in between. Germline values: CDR1 DFQATT, CDR2 SNEGSKA (reference sequence). This CDR3 comprises 13 residues. This chain's CDR3 is CSAGGRLYYEQYF. The CDR3 nucleotides read TGCAGTGCCGGAGGAAGGCTGTACTACGAGCAGTACTTC.

This clonotype has ten or more counts. The gene calls are TRBV15 and TRBJ2-4; D is unresolved. Trimming cost V 3 bases and J 0 bases, with 18 bases left between them. Germline loops: CDR1 LNHNV, CDR2 YYDKDF (reference sequence). This CDR3 contains 18 residues. DNA of the CDR3: TGTGCCACCAGCAGGTTGGCGACGGGCCTCCGAGCCAAAAACATTCAGTACTTC. Its protein product is CATSRLATGLRAKNIQYF.

This clonotype appeared many times. The chain combines TRBV12-3 or TRBV12-4 with TRBJ2-7; D is perhaps TRBD1 or TRBD2 (5 bases each). CDR3 size: 15 residues. V shed 6 bases and J shed 4 bases, with 19 bases lying between them. The CDR3: CASSQLRDLQYEQYF. Written as DNA, the CDR3 is TGTGCCAGCAGCCAACTCCGGGACCTTCAATACGAGCAGTACTTC.